A single sample is the source of the 8 T cell receptor beta chains below, sequenced in a study of T cell responses to AZD1222 COVID-19 vaccine. The protocol was immunoSEQ multiplex PCR, while the TCRdb copy is restricted to in-frame clones and leaves out a portion. Of 180,000 or so clones listed, about 93% were seen once; the top ten hold about 1.9%. The starting material was peripheral blood, obtained 28 days after the second AZD1222 dose. The receptors were sampled from an adult who received the AZD1222 COVID-19 vaccine.

The chain carries TRBV2 and TRBJ1-5; 12 nucleotides agree with TRBD1. CDR1 SNHLY and CDR2 FYNNEI come from the germline V gene. The junction had 5 bases not matched to a gene; V was cut back by 7 bases and J by 7 bases. This CDR3 has 14 amino acids. CDR3 region: CASMGQGALQPQHF. Here the CDR3 DNA reads TGTGCCAGCATGGGACAGGGGGCTTTACAGCCCCAGCATTTT. The full variable domain, its missing parts supplied by reference TRBV2 and TRBJ1-5, is EPEVTQTPSHQVTQMGQEVILRCVPISNHLYFYWYRQILGQKVEFLVSFYNNEISEKSEIFDDQFSVERPDGSNFTLKIRSTKLEDSAMYFCASMGQGALQPQHFGDGTRLSIL.

The CDR3 loop reads CASSQERSGTGETYEQYF. For the CDR3, the DNA is TGCGCCAGCAGCCAAGAGAGGTCCGGGACAGGTGAGACCTACGAGCAGTACTTC. The chain is built from TRBV4-1 and TRBJ2-7, with 8 bases lining up with TRBD1. With 0 bases clipped from V and 2 bases from J, the junction kept 12 bases outside the gene matches. Germline CDR1 is MGHRA and CDR2 is YSYEKL. This CDR3 spans 18 amino acids.

J is TRBJ1-6 and V is TRBV9; D may be TRBD1 (5 bases). V lost 4 bases, J lost 10 bases, and 18 bases lay in between. This CDR3 contains 15 residues. Per the germline V gene, CDR1 is SGDLS and CDR2 is YYNGEE. The CDR3 DNA reads as TGTGCCAGCAGCCCCCGGACGCAGGGTCGATCACCCCTCCACTTT. This sequence encodes CASSPRTQGRSPLHF. Combining the CDR3 with reference TRBV9 and TRBJ1-6 gives the whole variable domain DSGVTQTPKHLITATGQRVTLRCSPRSGDLSVYWYQQSLDQGLQFLIQYYNGEERAKGNILERFSAQQFPDLHSELNLSSLELGDSALYFCASSPRTQGRSPLHFGNGTRLTVT.

V usage is TRBV2 and J usage is TRBJ1-6; D remains ambiguous. Per the germline V gene, CDR1 is SNHLY and CDR2 is FYNNEI. The CDR3 has 12 amino acids. Trimming left V 4 bases short and J 10 bases short, with 8 bases between. Here the CDR3 reads CASSGTVSPLHF. CDR3 DNA: TGTGCCAGCAGTGGGACCGTATCACCCCTCCACTTT.

J is TRBJ2-1 and V is TRBV19; no clear D. Germline V CDR1 and CDR2: LNHDA, SQIVND (reference sequence). V shed 5 bases and J shed 4 bases, with 6 bases lying between them. The CDR3 spans 12 residues. DNA of the CDR3: TGTGCCAGTAGTGATTGGTACAATGAGCAGTTCTTC. Protein: CASSDWYNEQFF.

The rearrangement joins TRBV7-3 to TRBJ2-2; TRBD2 aligns across 13 bases. Germline V gene sequence: CDR1 SGHTA, CDR2 FQGTGA. The CDR3 sequence is 19 residues long. Trimming cost V 4 bases and J 4 bases; bases outside gene matches: 12. CDR3 sequence: CASSSIARTSGGGTGELFF. As DNA, the CDR3 is TGTGCCAGCAGCTCAATAGCGCGGACTAGCGGGGGAGGCACCGGGGAGCTGTTTTTT.

The chain joins TRBV7-9 to TRBJ1-1; 12 bases align to TRBD1. The CDR3 sequence is 18 residues long. V was pared by 2 bases and J by 4 bases, with 11 bases of the junction left unmatched. Germline V CDR1 and CDR2: SEHNR, FQNEAQ (reference sequence). The CDR3 DNA reads as TGTGCCAGCAGCTTATCAACCCCGGGGACAGGGGGCTTCACTGAAGCTTTCTTT. As protein: CASSLSTPGTGGFTEAFF.

This clone was detected only once. V usage is TRBV30 and J usage is TRBJ2-7, with D perhaps TRBD1 or TRBD2 (5 bases each). This CDR3 has 13 residues. Trimming removed 4 bases from V and 6 bases from J, with 16 bases in between. CDR1 is GTSNPN, CDR2 SVGIG, per germline (reference sequence). The CDR3: CAWTLSGPGEQYF. The CDR3 region has the DNA TGTGCCTGGACCCTGTCGGGGCCCGGCGAGCAGTACTTC.